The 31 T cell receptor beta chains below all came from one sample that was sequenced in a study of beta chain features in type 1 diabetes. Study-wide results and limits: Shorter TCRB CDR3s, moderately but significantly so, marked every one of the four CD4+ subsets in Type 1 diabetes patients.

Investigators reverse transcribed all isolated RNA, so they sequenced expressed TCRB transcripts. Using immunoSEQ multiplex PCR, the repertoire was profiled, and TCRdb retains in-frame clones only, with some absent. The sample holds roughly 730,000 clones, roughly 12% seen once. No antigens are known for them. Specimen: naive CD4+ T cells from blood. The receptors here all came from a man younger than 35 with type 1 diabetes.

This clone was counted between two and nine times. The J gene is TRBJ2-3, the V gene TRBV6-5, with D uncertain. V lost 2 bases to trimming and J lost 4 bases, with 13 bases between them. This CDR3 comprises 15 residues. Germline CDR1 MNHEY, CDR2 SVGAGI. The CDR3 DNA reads TGTGCCAGCAGTTACAGTTTCCAAGGGCCAGATACGCAGTATTTT. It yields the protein CASSYSFQGPDTQYF.

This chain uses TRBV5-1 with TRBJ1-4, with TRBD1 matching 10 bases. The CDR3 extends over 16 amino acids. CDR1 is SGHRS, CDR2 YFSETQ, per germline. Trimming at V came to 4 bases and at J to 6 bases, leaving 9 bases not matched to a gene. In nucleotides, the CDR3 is TGCGCCAGCAGCGCGGGACCCGGGACAGGGGATGAAAAACTGTTTTTT. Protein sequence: CASSAGPGTGDEKLFF.

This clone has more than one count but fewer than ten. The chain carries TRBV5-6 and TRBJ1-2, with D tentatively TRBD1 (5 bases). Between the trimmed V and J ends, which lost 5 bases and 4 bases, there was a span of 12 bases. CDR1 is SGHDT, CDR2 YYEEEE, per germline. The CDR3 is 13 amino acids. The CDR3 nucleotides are TGTGCCAGCAGTCCGGGGCGCTCCTATGGCTACACCTTC. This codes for CASSPGRSYGYTF.

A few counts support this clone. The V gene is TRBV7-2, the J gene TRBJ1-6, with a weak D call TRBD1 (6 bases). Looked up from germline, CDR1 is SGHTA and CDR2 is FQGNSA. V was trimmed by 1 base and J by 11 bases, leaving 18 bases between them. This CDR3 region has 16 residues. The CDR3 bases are TGTGCCAGCAGCTTAGGGCAGGGGACCTCTTCAACACCCCTCCACTTT. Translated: CASSLGQGTSSTPLHF.

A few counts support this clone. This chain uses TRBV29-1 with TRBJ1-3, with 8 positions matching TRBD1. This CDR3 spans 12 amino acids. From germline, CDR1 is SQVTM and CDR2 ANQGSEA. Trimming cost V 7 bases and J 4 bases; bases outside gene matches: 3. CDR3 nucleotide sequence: TGCAGCGCCCGGGACAGGGGAAACACCATATATTTT. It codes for CSARDRGNTIYF.

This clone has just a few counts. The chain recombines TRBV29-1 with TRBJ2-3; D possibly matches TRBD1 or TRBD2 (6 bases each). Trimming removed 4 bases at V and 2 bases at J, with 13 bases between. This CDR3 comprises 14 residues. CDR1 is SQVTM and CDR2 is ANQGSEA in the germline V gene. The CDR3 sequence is CSVGGAPFTDTQYF. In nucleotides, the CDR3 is TGCAGCGTTGGGGGGGCCCCGTTCACAGATACGCAGTATTTT.

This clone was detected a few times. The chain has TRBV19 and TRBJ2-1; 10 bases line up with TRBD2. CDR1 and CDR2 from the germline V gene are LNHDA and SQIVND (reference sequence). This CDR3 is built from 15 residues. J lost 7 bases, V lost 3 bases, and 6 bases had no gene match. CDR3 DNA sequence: TGTGCCAGTAGTATCTCTAGCGGGGGATGGAATGAGCAGTTCTTC. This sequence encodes CASSISSGGWNEQFF.

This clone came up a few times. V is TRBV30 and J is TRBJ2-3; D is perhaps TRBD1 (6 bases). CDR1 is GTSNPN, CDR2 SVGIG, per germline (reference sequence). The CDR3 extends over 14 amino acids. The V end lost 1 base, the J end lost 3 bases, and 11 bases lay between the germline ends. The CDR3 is CAWSAATGTDTQYF. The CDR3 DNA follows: TGTGCCTGGAGTGCCGCTACAGGGACAGATACGCAGTATTTT.

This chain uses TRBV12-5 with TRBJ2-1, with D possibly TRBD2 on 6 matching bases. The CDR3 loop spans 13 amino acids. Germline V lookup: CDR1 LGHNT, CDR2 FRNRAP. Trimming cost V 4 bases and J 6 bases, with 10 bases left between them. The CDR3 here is CASGSSSANEQFF. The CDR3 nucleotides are TGTGCTAGTGGTTCCTCTAGCGCCAATGAGCAGTTCTTC.

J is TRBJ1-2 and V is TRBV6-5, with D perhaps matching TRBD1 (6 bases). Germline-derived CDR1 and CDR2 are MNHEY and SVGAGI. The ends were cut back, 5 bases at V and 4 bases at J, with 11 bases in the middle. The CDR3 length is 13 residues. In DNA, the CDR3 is TGTGCCAGCAGTCGCACAGGGTTCTATGGCTACACCTTC. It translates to CASSRTGFYGYTF.

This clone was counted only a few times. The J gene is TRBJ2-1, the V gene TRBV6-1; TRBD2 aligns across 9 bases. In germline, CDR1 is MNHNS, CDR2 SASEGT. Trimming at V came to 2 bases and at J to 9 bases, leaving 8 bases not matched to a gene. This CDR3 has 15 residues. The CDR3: CASSELTGTSSEQFF. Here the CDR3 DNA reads TGTGCCAGCAGTGAACTTACCGGGACTAGCTCTGAGCAGTTCTTC.

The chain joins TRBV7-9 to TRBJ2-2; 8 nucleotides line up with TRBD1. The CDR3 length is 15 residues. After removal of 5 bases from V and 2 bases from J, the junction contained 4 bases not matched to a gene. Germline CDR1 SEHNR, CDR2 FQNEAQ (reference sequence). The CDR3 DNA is TGTGCCAGCAGCCAGGGGGCAGCAAACACCGGGGAGCTGTTTTTT. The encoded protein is CASSQGAANTGELFF.

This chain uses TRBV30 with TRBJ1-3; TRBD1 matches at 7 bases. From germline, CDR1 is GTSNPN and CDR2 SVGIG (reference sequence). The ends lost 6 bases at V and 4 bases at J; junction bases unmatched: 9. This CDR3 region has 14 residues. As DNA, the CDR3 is TGTGCCTGCTCAGGACAGGTGATCGGAAACACCATATATTTT. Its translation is CACSGQVIGNTIYF.

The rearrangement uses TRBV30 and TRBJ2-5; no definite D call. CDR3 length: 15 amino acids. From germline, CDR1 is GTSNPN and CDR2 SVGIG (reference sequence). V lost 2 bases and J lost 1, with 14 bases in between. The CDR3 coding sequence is TGTGCCTGGAGTCCTCGGCTCACCCTCCAAGAGACCCAGTACTTC. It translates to CAWSPRLTLQETQYF.

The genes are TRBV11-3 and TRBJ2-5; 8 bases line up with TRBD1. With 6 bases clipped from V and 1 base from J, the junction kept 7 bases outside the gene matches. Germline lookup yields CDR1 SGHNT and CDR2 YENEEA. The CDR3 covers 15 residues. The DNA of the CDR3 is TGTGCCAGCAGTTCAAGGACAGGGTTCCAAGAGACCCAGTACTTC. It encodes CASSSRTGFQETQYF.

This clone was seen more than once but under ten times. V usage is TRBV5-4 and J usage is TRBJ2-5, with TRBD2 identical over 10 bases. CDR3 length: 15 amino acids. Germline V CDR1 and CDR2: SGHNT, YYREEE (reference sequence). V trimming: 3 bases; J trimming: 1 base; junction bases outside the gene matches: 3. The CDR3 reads CASSSRLAGQETQYF. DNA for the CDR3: TGTGCCAGCAGCTCGCGACTAGCGGGCCAAGAGACCCAGTACTTC.

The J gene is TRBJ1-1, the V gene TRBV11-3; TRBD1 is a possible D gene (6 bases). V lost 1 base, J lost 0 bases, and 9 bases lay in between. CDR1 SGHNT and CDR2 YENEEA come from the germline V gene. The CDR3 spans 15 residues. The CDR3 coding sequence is TGTGCCAGCAGCTTAGCGCAGGGGATGAACACTGAAGCTTTCTTT. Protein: CASSLAQGMNTEAFF. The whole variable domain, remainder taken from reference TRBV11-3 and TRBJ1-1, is EAGVVQSPRYKIIEKKQPVAFWCNPISGHNTLYWYLQNLGQGPELLIRYENEEAVDDSQLPKDRFSAERLKGVDSTLKIQPAELGDSAVYLCASSLAQGMNTEAFFGQGTRLTVV.

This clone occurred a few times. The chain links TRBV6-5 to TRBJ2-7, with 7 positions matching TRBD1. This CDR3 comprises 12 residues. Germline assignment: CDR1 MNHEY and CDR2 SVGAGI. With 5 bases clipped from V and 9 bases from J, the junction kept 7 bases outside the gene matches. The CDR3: CASSAQGVGQYF. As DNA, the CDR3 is TGTGCCAGCAGTGCCCAGGGGGTTGGGCAGTACTTC.

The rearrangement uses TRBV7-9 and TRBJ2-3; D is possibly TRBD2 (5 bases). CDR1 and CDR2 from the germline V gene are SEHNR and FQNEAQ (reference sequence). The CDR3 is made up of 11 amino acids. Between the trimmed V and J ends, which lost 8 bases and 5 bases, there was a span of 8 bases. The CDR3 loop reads CASWRQDTQYF. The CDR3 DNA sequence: TGTGCCAGCTGGAGGCAAGATACGCAGTATTTT. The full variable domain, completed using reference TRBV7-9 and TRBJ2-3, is DTGVSQNPRHKITKRGQNVTFRCDPISEHNRLYWYRQTLGQGPEFLTYFQNEAQLEKSRLLSDRFSAERPKGSFSTLEIQRTEQGDSAMYLCASWRQDTQYFGPGTRLTVL.

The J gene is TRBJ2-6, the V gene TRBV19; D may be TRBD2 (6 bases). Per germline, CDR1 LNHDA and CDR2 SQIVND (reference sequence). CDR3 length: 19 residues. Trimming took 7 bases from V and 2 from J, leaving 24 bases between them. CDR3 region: CASISGRPMVFPGANVLTF. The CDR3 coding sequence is TGTGCCAGTATCTCTGGGAGGCCAATGGTGTTCCCTGGGGCCAACGTCCTGACTTTC.

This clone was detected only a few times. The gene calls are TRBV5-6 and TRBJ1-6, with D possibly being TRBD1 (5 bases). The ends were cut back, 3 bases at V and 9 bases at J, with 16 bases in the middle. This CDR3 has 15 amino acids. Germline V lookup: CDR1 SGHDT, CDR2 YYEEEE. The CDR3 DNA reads TGTGCCAGCAGCTCCCCGACGGGGGAAGGTTCACCCCTCCACTTT. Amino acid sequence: CASSSPTGEGSPLHF.

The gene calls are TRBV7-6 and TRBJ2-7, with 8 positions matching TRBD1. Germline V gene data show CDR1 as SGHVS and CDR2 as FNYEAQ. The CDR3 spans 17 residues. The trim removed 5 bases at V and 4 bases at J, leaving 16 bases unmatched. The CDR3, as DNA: TGTGCCAGCAGCCCACATTTACCCGGACAGGGAGCATACGAGCAGTACTTC. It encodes CASSPHLPGQGAYEQYF. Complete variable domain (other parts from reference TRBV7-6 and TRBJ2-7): GAGVSQSPRYKVTKRGQDVALRCDPISGHVSLYWYRQALGQGPEFLTYFNYEAQQDKSGLPNDRFSAERPEGSISTLTIQRTEQRDSAMYRCASSPHLPGQGAYEQYFGPGTRLTVT.

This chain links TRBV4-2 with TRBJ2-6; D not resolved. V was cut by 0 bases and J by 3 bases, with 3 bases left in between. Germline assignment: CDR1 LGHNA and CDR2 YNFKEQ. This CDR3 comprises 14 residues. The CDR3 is CASSQERGANVLTF. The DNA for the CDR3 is TGTGCCAGCAGCCAAGAGCGTGGGGCCAACGTCCTGACTTTC.

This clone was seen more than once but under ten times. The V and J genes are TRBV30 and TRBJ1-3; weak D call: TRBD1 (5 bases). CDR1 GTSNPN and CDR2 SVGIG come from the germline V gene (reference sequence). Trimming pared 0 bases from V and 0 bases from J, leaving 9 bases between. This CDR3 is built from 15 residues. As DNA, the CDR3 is TGTGCCTGGAGTGTACGGGGGGGCTCTGGAAACACCATATATTTT. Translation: CAWSVRGGSGNTIYF.

The CDR3 loop reads CSVEDQGNVSSYNSPLHF. The CDR3 coding sequence is TGCAGCGTTGAAGACCAGGGGAACGTTAGCTCCTATAATTCACCCCTCCACTTT. The chain links TRBV29-1 to TRBJ1-6, with D possibly being TRBD1 (6 bases). The CDR3 is made up of 18 amino acids. In germline, CDR1 is SQVTM, CDR2 ANQGSEA. Trimming left V 0 bases short and J 0 bases short, with 15 bases between.

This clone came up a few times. CDR3 protein: CAIRNRGNEQFF. In DNA, the CDR3 is TGTGCCATCAGAAACAGGGGCAATGAGCAGTTCTTC. The chain employs TRBV10-3 and TRBJ2-1; TRBD1 agrees at 7 bases. The V and J ends lost 6 bases and 6 bases, in that order; junction bases with no gene match: 2. CDR1 is ENHRY and CDR2 is SYGVKD in the germline V gene. The CDR3 runs to 12 residues.

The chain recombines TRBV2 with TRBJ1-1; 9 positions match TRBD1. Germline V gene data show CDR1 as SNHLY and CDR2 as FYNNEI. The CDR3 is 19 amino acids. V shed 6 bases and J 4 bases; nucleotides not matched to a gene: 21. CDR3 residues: CASRARSGTGSGSVTEAFF. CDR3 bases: TGTGCCAGCAGGGCAAGATCCGGGACAGGGAGCGGGTCGGTCACTGAAGCTTTCTTT.

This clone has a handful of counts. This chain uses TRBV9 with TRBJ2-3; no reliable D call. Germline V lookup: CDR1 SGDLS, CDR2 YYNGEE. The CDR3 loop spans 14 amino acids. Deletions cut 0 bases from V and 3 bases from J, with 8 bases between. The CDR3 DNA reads TGTGCCAGCAGCGTAGATAGGGAAACAGATACGCAGTATTTT. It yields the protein CASSVDRETDTQYF.

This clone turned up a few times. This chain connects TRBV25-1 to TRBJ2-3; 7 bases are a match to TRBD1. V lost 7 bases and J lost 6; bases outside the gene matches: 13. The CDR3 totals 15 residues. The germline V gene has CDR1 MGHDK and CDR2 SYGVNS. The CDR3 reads CASTSTGFHSDTQYF. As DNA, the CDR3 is TGTGCCAGCACCTCGACAGGGTTTCATTCGGATACGCAGTATTTT.

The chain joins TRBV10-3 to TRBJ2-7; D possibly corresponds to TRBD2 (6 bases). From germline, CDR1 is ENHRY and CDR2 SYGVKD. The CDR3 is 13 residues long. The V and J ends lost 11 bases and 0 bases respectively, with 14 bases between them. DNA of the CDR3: TGTGCCGCCGGGGACTGGAGCTCCTACGAGCAGTACTTC. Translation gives CAAGDWSSYEQYF.

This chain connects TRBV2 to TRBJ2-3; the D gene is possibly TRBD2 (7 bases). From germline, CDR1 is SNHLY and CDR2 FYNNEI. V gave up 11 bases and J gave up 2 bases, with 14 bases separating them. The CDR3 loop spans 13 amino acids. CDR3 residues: CAGGGRATDTQYF. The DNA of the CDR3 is TGTGCCGGGGGGGGCAGAGCCACAGATACGCAGTATTTT.